This entry features one TCR beta chain sequence. Its antigen is unknown. MiXCR, run by TCRdb on the RT-PCR reads, gives a single entry per CDR3 protein. Among more than 600,000 distinct CDR3 sequences listed, around a sixth were seen once. Per germline, CDR1 SGHDT and CDR2 YYEEEE. There are 13 residues in the CDR3. The V and J ends lost 4 bases and 2 bases respectively, with 8 bases between them. The data originate from a study of response to subunit inactivated influenza vaccine. General study results and limits: It was the authors' suggestion that each seasonal influenza vaccination recruits few new T cells.

The chain combines TRBV5-6 with TRBJ2-3; no clear D gene. The receptor's source is a man aged 50 or older who received an inactivated influenza vaccine. The specimen was PBMCs from blood, collected 4 to 6 days after vaccination. The DNA for the CDR3 is TGTGCCAGCAGCCGAACTTTCACAGATACGCAGTATTTT. It translates to CASSRTFTDTQYF.